This entry is about one T cell receptor beta chain. This beta chain was picked up by a library intended for alpha chains and is off target, so its count carries little meaning. V was trimmed by 3 bases and J by 2 bases, leaving 7 bases between them. This CDR3 comprises 13 residues. Sample time point: sample taken at primary tumor resection. The sequenced material consisted of unsorted whole RNA from tumor, nontumor lung or frozen PBMC. This sample is drawn from a study of spatial heterogeneity in lung cancer. In the study overall: Every unique TCR and UMI combination, on average, appeared more than ten times in raw reads.

TCRdb redid the calling of the 5' RACE reads with MiXCR, one entry per CDR3 protein. This sample has several thousand distinct CDR3 sequences, with about 29% found just once. The specimen comprised PBMCs, sampled at surgery. The J gene is TRBJ2-5, the V gene TRBV12-3 or TRBV12-4; no clear D gene. This receptor was identified in a female donor with early-stage non-small cell lung cancer. The CDR3 region is CASSLELQETQYF. The CDR3, as DNA: TGTGCCAGCAGTTTGGAACTTCAAGAGACCCAGTACTTC.